The clone carrying this T cell receptor (beta chain) showed up many times. Its target is not known. The data originate from a study of early T cells in non-severe SARS-CoV-2 infection. Turning to the study itself: Bulk RNA from unsorted whole blood was sequenced; chains were unpaired. The study, taken as a whole, reports: Using VDJdb, the matching emphasized anti-spike CD8 responses while missing private and CD4 specificities.

The length of the CDR3 is 14 residues. V was cut by 0 bases and J by 6 bases, with 15 bases left in between. Germline CDR1 reads SQVTM; CDR2 reads ANQGSEA. Individually, cDNA molecules had unique molecular identifiers attached to them. TCRdb re-called the 5' RACE reads through MiXCR, storing one row per CDR3 protein. The data hold 84,000 or so distinct CDR3 sequences, with around 15% observed a single time. The specimen was whole blood. The receptor comes from an adult who was a healthcare worker with PCR-confirmed SARS-CoV-2 infection or an uninfected control (not recorded which). This chain connects TRBV29-1 to TRBJ2-7; D unresolved. CDR3 DNA sequence: TGCAGCGTTGAAGATCGGGTCGCTCGAAGCGAGCAGTACTTC. Translation: CSVEDRVARSEQYF.